The 30 T cell receptor beta chains listed next were all sequenced from one sample in a study of blood T cell repertoires in COVID-19. Clones were read by immunoSEQ multiplex PCR, and TCRdb kept only the in-frame ones, dropping some. The sample lists about 380,000 clones, roughly 77% occurring once. The sequencing sample was made of peripheral blood. All receptors come from a human donor with acute or convalescent COVID-19. The donor label of this sample is uncertain.

Note on this clone: Other DNA sequences in the same sample also yield this CDR3. The chain employs TRBV5-1 and TRBJ1-2; D unclear. Between the trimmed V and J ends, which lost 0 bases and 1 base, there was a span of 4 bases. CDR1 and CDR2 from the germline V gene are SGHRS and YFSETQ. The CDR3 has 13 residues. The CDR3: CASSLDGNYGYTF. The CDR3 nucleotides are TGCGCCAGCAGCTTGGACGGTAACTATGGCTACACCTTC.

This clone was recorded only once. The chain combines TRBV10-2 with TRBJ1-2; tentative D call: TRBD1 (5 bases). Germline V CDR1 and CDR2: WSHSY, SAAADI. The CDR3 sequence is 15 residues long. V lost 3 bases to trimming and J lost 8 bases, with 19 bases between them. The CDR3 sequence: CASSDIVGGDWGYTF. The CDR3 nucleotides are TGCGCCAGCAGTGATATTGTGGGGGGGGACTGGGGCTACACCTTC.

The DNA for the CDR3 is TGTGCCAGCAGGAGGGACAGCCCAAATGAAAAACTGTTTTTT. It is translated as CASRRDSPNEKLFF. The chain joins TRBV7-9 to TRBJ1-4, with 7 positions matching TRBD1. The CDR3 is 14 residues long. The germline CDR1 and CDR2 sequences are SEHNR and FQNEAQ (reference sequence). With 6 bases clipped from V and 5 bases from J, the junction kept 6 bases outside the gene matches.

This clone was counted many times. J is TRBJ1-2 and V is TRBV24-1; D is uncertain. Between the trimmed V and J ends, which lost 3 bases and 4 bases, there was a span of 11 bases. The CDR3 is 14 residues long. Per the germline V gene, CDR1 is KGHDR and CDR2 is SFDVKD. The CDR3: CATSDINIRYGYTF. CDR3 bases: TGTGCCACCAGTGATATTAATATCCGCTATGGCTACACCTTC.

CDR3 sequence (DNA): TGTGCCTGGAGTGGACAGGGGGCAGGGTATGGCTACACCTTC. Its protein is CAWSGQGAGYGYTF. This chain links TRBV30 with TRBJ1-2; the match to TRBD1 covers 10 bases. CDR1 and CDR2 from the germline V gene are GTSNPN and SVGIG (reference sequence). The V and J ends lost 1 base and 5 bases, in that order; junction bases with no gene match: 4. The CDR3 contains 14 residues.

In its sample, this clone was seen once. The CDR3 DNA reads as TGTGCCATCAGTGACGGTCGCGATGAGCAGTTCTTC. Translated: CAISDGRDEQFF. The chain employs TRBV10-3 and TRBJ2-1; no clear D gene. V was cut by 3 bases and J by 8 bases, with 8 bases left in between. Germline CDR1 and CDR2: ENHRY and SYGVKD. The CDR3 has 12 amino acids.

The V and J genes are TRBV7-9 and TRBJ2-3; D uncertain. Germline V CDR1 and CDR2: SEHNR, FQNEAQ (reference sequence). There are 15 residues in the CDR3. V gave up 3 bases and J gave up 6 bases, with 16 bases separating them. The CDR3 DNA reads TGTGCCAGCAGCTTTGCTTCGACCCCAGGTGATACGCAGTATTTT. It is translated as CASSFASTPGDTQYF.

This clone came up a few times. The J gene is TRBJ1-5, the V gene TRBV7-4; no definite D call. The CDR3 extends over 15 amino acids. Trimming left V 1 base short and J 6 bases short, with 13 bases between. From germline, CDR1 is SGHVT and CDR2 SQSDAQ. CDR3 DNA sequence: TGTGCCAGCAGCTTAGAGTTCGGGAAGGGTCAGCCCCAGCATTTT. As protein: CASSLEFGKGQPQHF. Supplemented by reference TRBV7-4 and TRBJ1-5, the full variable domain reads GAGVSQSPRYKVAKRGRDVALRCDSISGHVTLYWYRQTLGQGSEVLTYSQSDAQRDKSGRPSGRFSAERPERSVSTLKIQRTEQGDSAVYLCASSLEFGKGQPQHFGDGTRLSIL.

The V and J genes are TRBV10-3 and TRBJ1-3; D unresolved. Trimming cost V 7 bases and J 0 bases, with 13 bases left between them. CDR1 and CDR2 (germline): ENHRY, SYGVKD. The CDR3 has 15 amino acids. The CDR3 region is CAITSAGLSGNTIYF. In DNA, the CDR3 is TGTGCCATCACCTCAGCGGGCCTCTCTGGAAACACCATATATTTT.

The chain couples TRBV27 to TRBJ1-5, with 8 bases fitting TRBD1. Losses at the gene ends were 6 bases for V and 0 bases for J; bases not matched to a gene: 7. There are 16 residues in the CDR3. From germline, CDR1 is MNHEY and CDR2 SMNVEV (reference sequence). CDR3 DNA sequence: TGTGCCAGCAGACAGGGGACAGGCCATAGCAATCAGCCCCAGCATTTT. This encodes CASRQGTGHSNQPQHF.

The chain links TRBV10-2 to TRBJ2-3; 9 bases agree with TRBD2. Per germline, CDR1 WSHSY and CDR2 SAAADI. The CDR3 contains 16 residues. With V trimmed by 6 bases and J by 4 bases, 11 bases remained unmatched. For the CDR3, the DNA is TGCGCCAGCAGAGGGGAGTTAGCGGGAGACCCAGATACGCAGTATTTT. Translation: CASRGELAGDPDTQYF.

The sample holds one count of this clone. The V call is TRBV2, the J call TRBJ1-2, with unresolved D. This CDR3 spans 13 amino acids. Between the trimmed V and J ends, which lost 8 bases and 6 bases, there was a span of 16 bases. Germline V gene data show CDR1 as SNHLY and CDR2 as FYNNEI. Written as DNA, the CDR3 is TGTGCCAGCTCCGCCGGGTTGCGGGATGGCTACACCTTC. This translates into CASSAGLRDGYTF.

This chain connects TRBV6-6 to TRBJ2-1; tentatively, D is TRBD1 (6 bases). The germline V gene has CDR1 MNHNY and CDR2 SVGAGI (reference sequence). V was trimmed by 0 bases and J by 5 bases, leaving 14 bases between them. The CDR3 runs 16 residues. The CDR3 loop is CASSYSGTGNHNEQFF. CDR3 in DNA: TGTGCCAGCAGTTACTCGGGAACAGGGAACCACAATGAGCAGTTCTTC.

The chain links TRBV7-6 to TRBJ2-1, with 8 bases aligning to TRBD1. The CDR3 loop spans 14 amino acids. Germline CDR1 is SGHVS and CDR2 is FNYEAQ. V shed 0 bases and J 9 bases; nucleotides not matched to a gene: 4. This chain's CDR3 is CASSLAGTGGEQFF. The CDR3, as DNA: TGTGCCAGCAGCTTAGCCGGGACAGGCGGTGAGCAGTTCTTC.

The V call is TRBV7-9, the J call TRBJ1-2; D is uncertain. The CDR3 runs to 15 residues. Germline CDR1 and CDR2: SEHNR and FQNEAQ (reference sequence). Trimming cost V 6 bases and J 2 bases, with 16 bases left between them. Here the CDR3 DNA reads TGTGCCAGCAGTCTATATGAGACTGAGAACTATGGCTACACCTTC. Protein: CASSLYETENYGYTF.

The genes are TRBV7-6 and TRBJ1-2; a possible D gene is TRBD1 (5 bases). V dropped 5 bases and J dropped 4 bases, with 14 bases sitting between them. This CDR3 is 14 amino acids long. Germline V lookup: CDR1 SGHVS, CDR2 FNYEAQ. CDR3 loop: CASSPGGPVYGYTF. CDR3 in DNA: TGTGCCAGCAGCCCGGGGGGTCCGGTCTATGGCTACACCTTC.

This clone was found once. The chain has TRBV14 and TRBJ2-6; possibly TRBD2 for D (5 bases). The CDR3 runs to 15 residues. The V and J ends lost 5 bases and 0 bases respectively, with 8 bases between them. CDR1 SGHDN and CDR2 FVKESK come from the germline V gene. The CDR3 protein is CASSAEGSGANVLTF. CDR3 bases: TGTGCCAGCAGCGCTGAGGGCTCTGGGGCCAACGTCCTGACTTTC.

This clone was seen more than once but under ten times. The chain uses TRBV10-1 and TRBJ1-5; D is undetermined. V lost 8 bases to trimming and J lost 7 bases, with 21 bases between them. The V gene's germline CDR1 is WNHNN and CDR2 SYGVQD (reference sequence). The CDR3 covers 15 residues. CDR3 loop: CASLKGSGKGQPQHF. The CDR3 DNA reads TGCGCCAGCTTGAAGGGCTCGGGGAAAGGGCAGCCCCAGCATTTT.

Here the CDR3 DNA reads TGCGCCAGCAGCTTGGACAGGGGGCACGACGAGCAGTACTTC. Its protein is CASSLDRGHDEQYF. The chain carries TRBV5-1 and TRBJ2-7, with 9 bases fitting TRBD1. Trimming at V came to 0 bases and at J to 5 bases, leaving 3 bases not matched to a gene. Germline lookup yields CDR1 SGHRS and CDR2 YFSETQ. The CDR3 is 14 residues long.

The chain has TRBV5-1 and TRBJ1-6; tentatively, D is TRBD1 (5 bases). The CDR3 loop spans 14 amino acids. Germline-derived CDR1 and CDR2 are SGHRS and YFSETQ. Trimming pared 2 bases from V and 6 bases from J, leaving 9 bases between. CDR3 amino acids: CASSLGAFNSPLHF. The CDR3 DNA reads TGCGCCAGCAGCTTAGGGGCATTTAATTCACCCCTCCACTTT.

This sequence joins TRBV30 and TRBJ1-6; D uncertain. V was cut by 3 bases and J by 11 bases, with 20 bases left in between. Germline loops: CDR1 GTSNPN, CDR2 SVGIG (reference sequence). The CDR3 has 15 residues. The CDR3 region has the DNA TGTGCCTGGAGCCTAAACAGAGCCCCAAGGACACCCCTCCACTTT. It yields the protein CAWSLNRAPRTPLHF.

The count of this clone is one. This rearrangement joins TRBV19 to TRBJ1-1; no definite D call. V was shortened by 5 bases and J by 3 bases, with 10 bases between the two germline ends. Looked up from germline, CDR1 is LNHDA and CDR2 is SQIVND (reference sequence). The CDR3 spans 13 residues. The CDR3 reads CASSRSGYTEAFF. As DNA, the CDR3 is TGTGCCAGTAGTCGGAGTGGGTACACTGAAGCTTTCTTT. The whole variable domain, filled in from reference TRBV19 and TRBJ1-1, reads DGGITQSPKYLFRKEGQNVTLSCEQNLNHDAMYWYRQDPGQGLRLIYYSQIVNDFQKGDIAEGYSVSREKKESFPLTVTSAQKNPTAFYLCASSRSGYTEAFFGQGTRLTVV.

V gene TRBV29-1 combines with J gene TRBJ2-5, with TRBD1 identical over 8 bases. The CDR3 runs to 13 residues. Germline values: CDR1 SQVTM, CDR2 ANQGSEA. Losses at the gene ends were 7 bases for V and 4 bases for J; bases not matched to a gene: 8. CDR3 coding DNA: TGCAGCGGCCGAGGACAGGGCGGAGAGACCCAGTACTTC. Translating it yields CSGRGQGGETQYF.

The chain links TRBV3-1 (or the pseudogene TRBV3-2) to TRBJ1-1; TRBD1 might be the D (5 bases). Trimming left V 10 bases short and J 3 bases short, with 15 bases between. The CDR3 contains 13 residues. CDR1 and CDR2 from the germline V gene are LGHDT and YNNKEL (reference sequence). DNA of the CDR3: TGTGCCACGGGAGGGGATAGTTACACTGAAGCTTTCTTT. It is translated as CATGGDSYTEAFF.

This rearrangement joins TRBV7-9 to TRBJ1-1; D call uncertain. This CDR3 is 15 amino acids long. CDR1 is SEHNR, CDR2 FQNEAQ, per germline (reference sequence). Trimming stripped 3 bases from V and 7 bases from J, with 18 bases between. CDR3 coding DNA: TGTGCCAGCAGCTTCTTCTCGCTAAGCACTGGTGAAGCTTTCTTT. Its protein product is CASSFFSLSTGEAFF.

The chain employs TRBV14 and TRBJ2-5, with D maybe TRBD2 (6 bases). V was shortened by 0 bases and J by 4 bases, with 15 bases between the two germline ends. This CDR3 comprises 16 residues. Per the germline V gene, CDR1 is SGHDN and CDR2 is FVKESK. The CDR3 is CASSQDRRLGRETQYF. CDR3 nucleotide sequence: TGTGCCAGCAGCCAAGATAGGCGACTAGGAAGAGAGACCCAGTACTTC.

In its sample, this clone was seen a few times. The chain links TRBV24-1 to TRBJ2-1; the D gene is possibly TRBD1 (6 bases). This CDR3 is built from 16 residues. V lost 1 base and J 4 bases, leaving 13 bases between the germline ends. Germline V gene lookup returns CDR1 KGHDR and CDR2 SFDVKD. The CDR3 DNA is TGTGCCACCAGTGATTTTCTCCGGGACAAGTACAATGAGCAGTTCTTC. Its translation: CATSDFLRDKYNEQFF.

In this sample, this clone turned up once. V is TRBV6-5 and J is TRBJ1-2; 11 bases line up with TRBD1. CDR1 and CDR2 from the germline V gene are MNHEY and SVGAGI. J was trimmed by 1 base and V by 10 bases; bases with no gene match: 8. The CDR3 contains 15 residues. The CDR3 spells CATWDRGKVNYGYTF. CDR3 nucleotide sequence: TGTGCCACCTGGGACAGGGGGAAAGTTAACTATGGCTACACCTTC.

The chain is built from TRBV5-1 and TRBJ2-6, with a weak D call TRBD1 (5 bases). The CDR3 spans 16 residues. The V gene's germline CDR1 is SGHRS and CDR2 YFSETQ. V shed 4 bases and J shed 0 bases, with 11 bases lying between them. As DNA, the CDR3 is TGCGCCAGCAGCGACGGACATACCTCTGGGGCCAACGTCCTGACTTTC. Amino acids: CASSDGHTSGANVLTF.

This chain uses TRBV6-2 or TRBV6-3 with TRBJ2-7; D unresolved. Germline V CDR1 and CDR2: MNHEY, SVGEGT. The CDR3 is 11 residues long. Trimming cost V 5 bases and J 6 bases, with 8 bases left between them. The CDR3 is CASSRLSEQYF. CDR3 bases: TGTGCCAGCAGTCGTCTTTCCGAGCAGTACTTC.